Described below is a single TCR beta chain sequence and its context. The ends lost 4 bases at V and 10 bases at J; junction bases unmatched: 4. CDR1 and CDR2 from the germline V gene are MDHEN and SYDVKM. This CDR3 comprises 13 residues. The data originate from a study of CD8 T cells in Susac syndrome. RNA amounts of roughly 0.45 to 1 ug underwent reverse transcription with random hexamers. TCRdb independently ran MiXCR on the immunoSEQ multiplex PCR reads; one entry per CDR3 protein. Of fewer than 250,000 distinct CDR3 sequences in the sample, around nine tenths were seen once. The TCR originated in a human donor with multiple sclerosis. The sample taken for sequencing was CD8+ T cells from PBMCs. The chain employs TRBV28 and TRBJ1-6; 7 nucleotides line up with TRBD1. The CDR3 region is CASSYRGSSPLHF. The CDR3 nucleotides are TGTGCCAGCAGTTACAGGGGTTCATCACCCCTCCACTTT.